This passage covers 25 T cell receptor beta chains from one sample sequenced in a study of T-cell memory formation after mild COVID-19 (dated by TCRdb to 2020 to 2022). Receptors were amplified or captured by 5' RACE. Sequencing instrument: Illumina NovaSeq 6000. Starting from the raw public reads, TCRdb applied fastp trimming at Q25, assembled clones with MiXCR and retained in-frame beta chains. Each entry is one CDR3 protein sequence, shown with its most common DNA and genes. This sample gives 350,000 to 450,000 distinct CDR3 sequences in total; over 25% of them show up just once. The ten largest account for less than 15% of the sample. Sequencing was carried out using PBMCs or a T cell subset sorted from them (not recorded which). The receptors shown here come from an adult woman who had mild COVID-19 (a few samples of this study predate the infection). The sample titles of this study are shuffled in the database, so cell type and time point are left out; the donor was told from shared clones.

The rearrangement links TRBV19 to TRBJ1-6, with 7 bases lining up with TRBD1. Germline V lookup: CDR1 LNHDA, CDR2 SQIVND (reference sequence). This CDR3 spans 14 amino acids. The junction had 7 bases not matched to a gene; V was cut back by 6 bases and J by 8 bases. CDR3 in DNA: TGTGCCAGTAGGACAGGGAGAATTGATTCACCCCTCCACTTT. Protein: CASRTGRIDSPLHF.

The chain carries TRBV12-3 or TRBV12-4 and TRBJ2-1; D is perhaps TRBD2 (7 bases). V gave up 2 bases and J gave up 10 bases, with 30 bases separating them. The CDR3 covers 19 residues. The CDR3 DNA follows: TGTGCCAGCAGTTTACCCGCGGGGGTGGGAATGAGGGGGTTTTGGGAGCAGTTCTTC. Amino acid sequence: CASSLPAGVGMRGFWEQFF.

This clonotype was picked up a small number of times. The chain combines TRBV7-9 with TRBJ2-7; the D is unclear. Germline V lookup: CDR1 SEHNR, CDR2 FQNEAQ (reference sequence). V was trimmed by 6 bases and J by 6 bases, leaving 9 bases between them. This CDR3 spans 11 amino acids. For the CDR3, the DNA is TGTGCCAGCAGTTCCCTGTCCGAGCAGTACTTC. Amino acid sequence: CASSSLSEQYF.

The genes are TRBV9 and TRBJ1-1, with 8 positions matching TRBD1. From germline, CDR1 is SGDLS and CDR2 YYNGEE. The V and J ends lost 3 bases and 5 bases, in that order; junction bases with no gene match: 9. The CDR3 is 15 amino acids. In DNA, the CDR3 is TGTGCCAGCAGCGCGTATCAGGGGGCGCTTACTGAAGCTTTCTTT. Protein: CASSAYQGALTEAFF.

The rearrangement joins TRBV5-1 to TRBJ1-4; D gene unclear. Germline V gives CDR1 SGHRS, CDR2 YFSETQ. This CDR3 region has 16 residues. The V gene lost 4 bases and the J gene lost 7 bases, with 20 bases spanning the gap. CDR3 amino acids: CASSLFGSEDTEKLFF. The DNA of the CDR3 is TGCGCCAGCAGCCTGTTTGGCTCCGAGGATACTGAAAAACTGTTTTTT.

This clonotype was seen a few times. The J gene is TRBJ2-2, the V gene TRBV24-1, with 10 positions matching TRBD2. Losses at the gene ends were 0 bases for V and 4 bases for J; bases not matched to a gene: 7. In germline, CDR1 is KGHDR, CDR2 SFDVKD. The CDR3 runs 18 residues. CDR3 in amino acids: CATSDLGLAGEGTGELFF. CDR3 bases: TGTGCCACCAGTGATTTGGGGCTAGCGGGAGAAGGCACCGGGGAGCTGTTTTTT.

This chain uses TRBV2 with TRBJ2-1, with TRBD1 identical over 10 bases. Trimming took 8 bases from V and 4 from J; bases not matched to a gene: 5. This CDR3 has 14 amino acids. Per the germline V gene, CDR1 is SNHLY and CDR2 is FYNNEI. The chain's CDR3 is CASLGQGSYNEQFF. DNA of the CDR3: TGTGCCAGCCTGGGACAGGGGTCATACAATGAGCAGTTCTTC.

This sequence joins TRBV11-1 and TRBJ2-3, with D possibly matching TRBD2 (5 bases). Trimming removed 4 bases from V and 6 bases from J, with 11 bases in between. The CDR3 has 13 amino acids. The V gene's germline CDR1 is SGHAT and CDR2 FQDESV (reference sequence). The CDR3 bases are TGTGCCAGCAGCTCGCGCGGGCAGGATACGCAGTATTTT. Translating gives CASSSRGQDTQYF. The whole variable domain, remainder taken from reference TRBV11-1 and TRBJ2-3, is EAEVAQSPRYKITEKSQAVAFWCDPISGHATLYWYRQILGQGPELLVQFQDESVVDDSQLPKDRFSAERLKGVDSTLKIQPAELGDSAMYLCASSSRGQDTQYFGPGTRLTVL.

The gene calls are TRBV30 and TRBJ2-5; 9 bases are shared with TRBD2. Germline CDR1 reads GTSNPN; CDR2 reads SVGIG (reference sequence). The J segment lost 3 bases and the V segment lost 2 bases, leaving 28 bases of the junction unmatched. CDR3 size: 22 residues. The CDR3 is CAWSLLRVASGTAGPPKETQYF. CDR3 DNA: TGTGCCTGGAGTTTATTGAGGGTTGCTAGCGGGACCGCAGGGCCACCAAAAGAGACCCAGTACTTC. The full variable domain, its missing parts supplied by reference TRBV30 and TRBJ2-5, is SQTIHQWPATLVQPVGSPLSLECTVEGTSNPNLYWYRQAAGRGLQLLFYSVGIGQISSEVPQNLSASRPQDRQFILSSKKLLLSDSGFYLCAWSLLRVASGTAGPPKETQYFGPGTRLLVL.

On this clonotype: One junction end does not reproduce the germline sequence, and a read error may be involved. The chain carries TRBV12-3 or TRBV12-4 and TRBJ2-1; 10 bases fit TRBD2. The CDR3 runs to 13 residues. CDR3 DNA: TGTGCCAGCAGTTTAGCTAGCGGGGGGACCCGCGTCTTC. Translated, it gives CASSLASGGTRVF.

This rearrangement joins TRBV5-4 to TRBJ2-7; perhaps TRBD2 as D (6 bases). Trimming pared 0 bases from V and 7 bases from J, leaving 11 bases between. The CDR3 length is 13 residues. Germline V gene sequence: CDR1 SGHNT, CDR2 YYREEE (reference sequence). CDR3 residues: CASSLGGAREQYF. The CDR3 DNA reads as TGTGCCAGCAGCTTGGGCGGGGCCCGGGAGCAGTACTTC. Using reference TRBV5-4 and TRBJ2-7 for the parts outside the CDR3, the full variable domain is ETGVTQSPTHLIKTRGQQVTLRCSSQSGHNTVSWYQQALGQGPQFIFQYYREEENGRGNFPPRFSGLQFPNYSSELNVNALELDDSALYLCASSLGGAREQYFGPGTRLTVT.

This clonotype showed up just a few times. The V and J genes are TRBV24-1 and TRBJ2-5; 9 positions match TRBD2. This CDR3 contains 15 residues. V lost 1 base to trimming and J lost 4 bases; unmatched junction nucleotides: 3. CDR1 is KGHDR and CDR2 is SFDVKD in the germline V gene. The CDR3 loop reads CATSDFTAGGETQYF. In DNA, the CDR3 is TGTGCCACCAGTGATTTTACAGCGGGAGGAGAGACCCAGTACTTC.

In its sample, this clonotype was seen a few times. The CDR3 DNA sequence: TGTGCCAGCAGCTTAAAGCGGAACACCGGGGAGCTGTTTTTT. It yields the protein CASSLKRNTGELFF. The genes are TRBV7-9 and TRBJ2-2, with unresolved D. Between the trimmed V and J ends, which lost 2 bases and 1 base, there was a span of 5 bases. CDR1 SEHNR and CDR2 FQNEAQ come from the germline V gene (reference sequence). The CDR3 extends over 14 amino acids.

This clonotype was observed a few times. The chain's CDR3 is CASRIAGASYEQYF. As DNA, the CDR3 is TGTGCCAGCAGGATAGCGGGAGCTTCCTACGAGCAGTACTTC. The chain recombines TRBV12-3 or TRBV12-4 with TRBJ2-7; 9 bases are shared with TRBD2. The CDR3 is made up of 14 amino acids. J gave up 1 base and V 6 bases, and 4 bases lay outside the gene matches.

This clonotype was counted a few times. The gene calls are TRBV4-1 and TRBJ1-1; possible D gene TRBD1, 5 bases. Germline values: CDR1 MGHRA, CDR2 YSYEKL. The V gene lost 4 bases and the J gene lost 1 base, with 13 bases spanning the gap. This CDR3 region has 15 residues. CDR3 sequence reads: CASSRAGTANTEAFF. CDR3 bases: TGCGCCAGCAGCCGGGCCGGGACGGCGAACACTGAAGCTTTCTTT.

V is TRBV9 and J is TRBJ1-2; a possible D gene is TRBD1 (5 bases). The CDR3 is 15 amino acids. Germline assignment: CDR1 SGDLS and CDR2 YYNGEE. Trimming took off 0 bases at V and 4 bases at J, with 13 bases between the two ends. In nucleotides, the CDR3 is TGTGCCAGCAGCGTAGATCGGGGCGCCGTCTATGGCTACACCTTC. Protein product: CASSVDRGAVYGYTF.

The chain couples TRBV11-1 to TRBJ1-2; D not certain. CDR1 is SGHAT and CDR2 is FQDESV in the germline V gene (reference sequence). The CDR3 consists of 11 residues. The ends were cut back, 5 bases at V and 4 bases at J, with 5 bases in the middle. The CDR3 reads CASSGFYGYTF. In DNA, the CDR3 is TGTGCCAGCAGCGGTTTCTATGGCTACACCTTC.

This clonotype was counted between two and nine times. This chain joins TRBV6-2 or TRBV6-3 and TRBJ2-1, with 13 nucleotides matching TRBD2. CDR1 and CDR2 from the germline V gene are MNHEY and SVGEGT. The CDR3 loop spans 18 amino acids. Trimming at V came to 0 bases and at J to 3 bases, leaving 5 bases not matched to a gene. For the CDR3, the DNA is TGTGCCAGCAGTTACTCCACGGGACTAGCGGGGATCTACAATGAGCAGTTCTTC. It is translated as CASSYSTGLAGIYNEQFF.

This clonotype has more than one count but fewer than ten. The rearrangement uses TRBV18 and TRBJ2-3; tentatively, D is TRBD2 (5 bases). Trimming removed 0 bases from V and 2 bases from J, with 9 bases in between. In germline, CDR1 is KGHSH, CDR2 LQKENI. This CDR3 region has 15 residues. In DNA, the CDR3 is TGTGCCAGCTCACCACCCGGGATTGACACAGATACGCAGTATTTT. Residues: CASSPPGIDTDTQYF. Supplemented by reference TRBV18 and TRBJ2-3, the full variable domain reads NAGVMQNPRHLVRRRGQEARLRCSPMKGHSHVYWYRQLPEEGLKFMVYLQKENIIDESGMPKERFSAEFPKEGPSILRIQQVVRGDSAAYFCASSPPGIDTDTQYFGPGTRLTVL.

This clonotype has just a few counts. This chain connects TRBV6-6 to TRBJ1-5; 7 bases are a match to TRBD1. Germline CDR1 MNHNY, CDR2 SVGAGI (reference sequence). This CDR3 is built from 15 residues. The V segment lost 10 bases and the J segment 0 bases; nucleotides outside the gene matches: 9. In DNA form, the CDR3 reads TGTGCCACCGGGCCGGGACAGCATAGCAATCAGCCCCAGCATTTT. This gives the protein CATGPGQHSNQPQHF.

The rearrangement links TRBV6-2 or TRBV6-3 to TRBJ1-5; tentative D call: TRBD1 (5 bases). Germline V gene lookup returns CDR1 MNHEY and CDR2 SVGEGT. CDR3 length: 16 amino acids. The V end was cut by 2 bases, the J end by 5 bases, with 16 bases between. The CDR3 DNA follows: TGTGCCAGCAGTTACCCGCCCAGGGTGGAATATCAGCCCCAGCATTTT. This gives the protein CASSYPPRVEYQPQHF.

The chain has TRBV5-1 and TRBJ1-4; D is unresolved. From germline, CDR1 is SGHRS and CDR2 YFSETQ. CDR3 size: 15 residues. The V and J ends lost 0 bases and 0 bases respectively, with 6 bases between them. In DNA, the CDR3 is TGCGCCAGCAGCTTGGGGCCTGCAACTAATGAAAAACTGTTTTTT. Translation: CASSLGPATNEKLFF.

The rearrangement joins TRBV11-3 to TRBJ2-1; 15 bases are shared with TRBD2. The CDR3 has 23 amino acids. Looked up from germline, CDR1 is SGHNT and CDR2 is YENEEA. V shed 5 bases, J shed 5 bases, and the junction held 25 bases outside the gene matches. The CDR3 region is CASSRIFRFAPGLAGGNHNEQFF. CDR3 sequence (DNA): TGTGCCAGCAGCCGCATCTTCCGCTTTGCCCCGGGACTAGCGGGAGGTAATCACAATGAGCAGTTCTTC.

The rearrangement uses TRBV14 and TRBJ1-6; 11 positions match TRBD1. Germline V lookup: CDR1 SGHDN, CDR2 FVKESK. The CDR3 is 15 residues long. V lost 3 bases to trimming and J lost 10 bases; unmatched junction nucleotides: 5. CDR3 amino acids: CASSQDGTGGSPLHF. The CDR3 coding sequence is TGTGCCAGCAGCCAGGACGGGACAGGGGGATCACCCCTCCACTTT.

This clonotype was observed a handful of times. The J gene is TRBJ2-7, the V gene TRBV6-2 or TRBV6-3; perhaps TRBD1 as D (6 bases). Trimming took off 6 bases at V and 5 bases at J, with 20 bases between the two ends. The CDR3 contains 15 residues. Per the germline V gene, CDR1 is MNHEY and CDR2 is SVGEGT. CDR3 sequence reads: CASRNVQGMGDEQYF. In DNA form, the CDR3 reads TGTGCCAGCAGAAATGTCCAGGGGATGGGCGACGAGCAGTACTTC.